This T cell receptor beta chain was recorded in a study of T cell repertoires in cytomegalovirus infection. Study-level information: Both recently identified HLA-C-restricted and well-studied HLA-B-restricted CMV epitopes were used in the study.

TCRdb processed the reads anew with MiXCR; each CDR3 protein has one entry. Of fewer than 650,000 distinct CDR3 sequences listed, 40% are singletons. Germline assignment: CDR1 SGHTA and CDR2 FQGNSA. After removal of 4 bases from V and 5 bases from J, the junction contained 10 bases not matched to a gene. The CDR3 is 16 amino acids. This clonotype showed up just a few times. Its antigen is still unknown. The gene calls are TRBV7-2 and TRBJ2-5, with TRBD2 identical over 10 bases. The clonotype comes from a human donor in good health (CMV status not recorded). Some clones in this sample may be carry-over from other donors' samples. The specimen comprised cultured PBMCs, sampled from culture after CMV antigen stimulation. CDR3 loop: CASSSGPSGSGETQYF. In nucleotides, the CDR3 is TGTGCCAGCAGCTCCGGCCCTAGCGGGAGCGGGGAGACCCAGTACTTC.